This T cell receptor (beta chain) was observed in a study of molecular identifiers for immune sequencing clone quantification. Findings and limits, study-wide: Single-cell amounts of spiked Jurkat TCR RNA were reportedly detectable among fewer than 1.3 million naive cells. Clones above 20 RNA copies contained over 98% of effector molecules but under 1% of naive ones.

Previously reported methods and listed TCR primers produced the bulk TCR libraries. TCRdb fed the PCR reads into MiXCR, producing one record per CDR3 protein. The table shows approximately 550,000 distinct CDR3 sequences, with about 25% occurring only once. This clonotype was seen at least ten times. Antigen unknown. From germline, CDR1 is LGHNA and CDR2 YSLEER. The CDR3 totals 16 residues. V gave up 0 bases and J gave up 2 bases, with 13 bases separating them. The chain combines TRBV4-3 with TRBJ1-1; D gene unclear. The source is a human donor in good health. Some libraries in this study had Jurkat cell RNA spiked in. The sample comprised naive CD8+ T cells from blood, with Jurkat cell RNA spiked in. As to subset: FACS-sorted CD8+CD4-CCR7+CD45RA+ naive T cells. The CDR3 spells CASSQDRAGGNTEAFF. As DNA, the CDR3 is TGCGCCAGCAGCCAAGATAGGGCAGGAGGAAACACTGAAGCTTTCTTT.